This T cell receptor beta chain is drawn from a study of T cell repertoires in cytomegalovirus infection. The study, taken as a whole, reports: Summed public TCR beta family frequency identified CMV carriers bearing the relevant HLA.

The germline CDR1 and CDR2 sequences are SGHVS and FQNEAQ. This CDR3 region has 15 residues. The ends were cut back, 1 base at V and 6 bases at J, with 15 bases in the middle. For this clonotype: Its antigen is as yet unknown.

TCRdb passed the reads through MiXCR, listing each CDR3 protein once. The profile shows 350,000 to 550,000 distinct CDR3 sequences, approximately 30% of them singletons. The sequence was obtained from a human donor in good health (CMV status not recorded). Some clones in this sample may be carry-over from other donors' samples. Sequenced sample: PBMCs. This rearrangement joins TRBV7-8 to TRBJ1-1; TRBD1 is a possible D gene (5 bases). CDR3 residues: CASSLEGPFGAEAFF. The CDR3 DNA reads TGTGCCAGCAGCTTAGAGGGACCCTTTGGAGCTGAAGCTTTCTTT.